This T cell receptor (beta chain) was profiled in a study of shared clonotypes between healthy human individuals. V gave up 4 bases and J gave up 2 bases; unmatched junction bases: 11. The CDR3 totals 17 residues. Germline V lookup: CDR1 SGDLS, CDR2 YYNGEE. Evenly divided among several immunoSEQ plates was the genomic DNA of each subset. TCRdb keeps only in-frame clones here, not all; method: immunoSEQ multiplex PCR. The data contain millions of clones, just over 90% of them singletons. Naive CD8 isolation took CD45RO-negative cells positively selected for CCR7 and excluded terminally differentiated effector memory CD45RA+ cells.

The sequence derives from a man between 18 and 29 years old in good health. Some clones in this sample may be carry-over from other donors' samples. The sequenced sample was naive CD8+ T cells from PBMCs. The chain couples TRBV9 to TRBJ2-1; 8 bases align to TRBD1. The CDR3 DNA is TGTGCCAGCAGCTCTACCTTTGACAGGGGCCCCTACAATGAGCAGTTCTTC. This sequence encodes CASSSTFDRGPYNEQFF.